Each of the 22 T cell receptor beta chains below was sequenced from the same sample in a study of spatial heterogeneity in lung cancer. Study-wide results and caveats: Counts of expanded alpha and beta TCRs within tumors tracked the tumor nonsynonymous mutation count.

TCRdb ran MiXCR on the 5' RACE reads and lists one entry per CDR3 protein. The sample contains over 10,000 distinct CDR3 sequences, approximately 5% of which appear only once. Their cognate antigens are unknown. Time point of the sample: sample taken at primary tumor resection. The source material was lung tumor tissue, sampled at surgery. Source of these receptors: a male donor with early-stage non-small cell lung cancer.

This clonotype was recorded many times. J is TRBJ2-5 and V is TRBV18; 11 bases agree with TRBD2. With 0 bases clipped from V and 2 bases from J, the junction kept 2 bases outside the gene matches. CDR3 length equals 16 residues. Germline CDR1 and CDR2: KGHSH and LQKENI. CDR3: CASSPPSSGGQETQYF. CDR3 nucleotides: TGTGCCAGCTCACCACCGTCTAGCGGGGGGCAAGAGACCCAGTACTTC.

This clonotype was counted at least ten times. This chain links TRBV7-2 with TRBJ2-3; a weak D match, TRBD2 (6 bases). This CDR3 has 16 residues. Trimming removed 7 bases at V and 2 bases at J, with 19 bases between. The V gene's germline CDR1 is SGHTA and CDR2 FQGNSA. The DNA for the CDR3 is TGTGCCAGCACCCCTTATAGCGGAGAGGCCACAGATACGCAGTATTTT. Translating gives CASTPYSGEATDTQYF.

This clonotype was observed at least ten times. The chain combines TRBV10-2 with TRBJ1-4, with a tentative D call TRBD1 (6 bases). Germline V lookup: CDR1 WSHSY, CDR2 SAAADI. The CDR3 totals 16 residues. V was shortened by 5 bases and J by 8 bases, with 21 bases between the two germline ends. The CDR3 coding sequence is TGCGCCAGCAGTCGCCCCGACGGGGGGCAAGGGGAAAAACTGTTTTTT. As protein: CASSRPDGGQGEKLFF.

The V gene is TRBV12-3 or TRBV12-4, the J gene TRBJ2-5; D is uncertain. The CDR3 contains 13 residues. V was trimmed by 3 bases and J by 4 bases, leaving 9 bases between them. CDR3 DNA sequence: TGTGCCAGCAGTTTGAGCCCTGGAGAGACCCAGTACTTC. It is translated as CASSLSPGETQYF.

This clonotype was observed many times. The chain joins TRBV12-3 or TRBV12-4 to TRBJ1-1; 8 nucleotides line up with TRBD1. J gave up 10 bases and V 5 bases, and 6 bases lay outside the gene matches. The CDR3 covers 12 residues. The CDR3 here is CASSPSDRGAFF. The CDR3 DNA follows: TGTGCCAGCAGTCCCTCTGACAGGGGAGCTTTCTTT.

This clonotype appeared many times. The rearrangement uses TRBV7-8 and TRBJ2-7, with 8 nucleotides matching TRBD2. V dropped 3 bases and J dropped 0; count of bases not matched to a gene: 10. Germline assignment: CDR1 SGHVS and CDR2 FQNEAQ. The CDR3 is made up of 17 amino acids. CDR3 DNA: TGTGCCAGCAGCTTCGGGAAGGCGGGGGGCTCCTCCTACGAGCAGTACTTC. Its translation: CASSFGKAGGSSYEQYF.

At least ten counts were recorded for this clonotype. The chain has TRBV29-1 and TRBJ2-6; 12 positions agree with TRBD2. CDR3 length: 16 residues. J gave up 2 bases and V 4 bases, and 3 bases lay outside the gene matches. CDR1 and CDR2 from the germline V gene are SQVTM and ANQGSEA. CDR3 sequence (DNA): TGCAGCGTTGCTAGCGGGAGGGCCGCTGGGGCCAACGTCCTGACTTTC. Its translation is CSVASGRAAGANVLTF.

The sample holds many counts of this clonotype. This sequence joins TRBV6-2 or TRBV6-3 and TRBJ1-6; D perhaps matches TRBD1 (6 bases). The CDR3 runs to 14 residues. Germline CDR1 reads MNHEY; CDR2 reads SVGEGT. V lost 2 bases, J lost 5 bases, and 7 bases lay in between. The CDR3 protein is CASSYTGNNSPLHF. For the CDR3, the DNA is TGTGCCAGCAGTTACACAGGGAATAATTCACCCCTCCACTTT.

This clonotype occurred many times. The V call is TRBV20-1, the J call TRBJ2-3; the match to TRBD2 covers 14 bases. The CDR3 covers 15 residues. V dropped 5 bases and J dropped 5; count of bases not matched to a gene: 6. CDR1 and CDR2 from the germline V gene are DFQATT and SNEGSKA (reference sequence). The CDR3 region is CSAGPGLAGVDTQYF. The CDR3 nucleotides are TGCAGTGCTGGACCGGGACTAGCGGGAGTAGATACGCAGTATTTT.

This clonotype was observed at least ten times. V is TRBV11-3 and J is TRBJ2-3; TRBD2 matches 10 bases. This CDR3 comprises 16 residues. V gave up 5 bases and J gave up 5 bases; unmatched junction bases: 10. Germline CDR1 is SGHNT and CDR2 is YENEEA. The CDR3 DNA reads TGTGCCAGCAGCCTCATAGCGGGAGGCGGGCGAGATACGCAGTATTTT. Its protein product is CASSLIAGGGRDTQYF.

Many counts were recorded for this clonotype. DNA of the CDR3: TGCGCCAGCAGCTTGGACCGGGGATTCGGCGGGGAGCTGTTTTTT. As protein: CASSLDRGFGGELFF. The chain employs TRBV5-1 and TRBJ2-2; tentative D call: TRBD2 (5 bases). Germline CDR1 is SGHRS and CDR2 is YFSETQ. This CDR3 spans 15 amino acids. V was cut by 0 bases and J by 7 bases, with 13 bases left in between.

This clonotype has at least ten counts. The J gene is TRBJ2-3, the V gene TRBV12-3 or TRBV12-4; perhaps TRBD1 as D (7 bases). This CDR3 has 14 amino acids. V lost 3 bases and J 4 bases, leaving 11 bases between the germline ends. The CDR3 region is CASSFQGGADTQYF. The CDR3, as DNA: TGTGCCAGCAGTTTCCAGGGGGGTGCAGATACGCAGTATTTT.

This clonotype was found many times. The rearrangement joins TRBV11-3 to TRBJ2-2; D might be TRBD1 (5 bases). Trimming shortened V by 5 bases and J by 6 bases, and 16 bases separated the two germline ends. This CDR3 has 15 residues. Germline V gene lookup returns CDR1 SGHNT and CDR2 YENEEA. The CDR3 protein is CASSHNTDNPGELFF. CDR3 sequence (DNA): TGTGCCAGCAGCCATAATACGGACAACCCCGGGGAGCTGTTTTTT.

This clonotype was detected ten times or more. V is TRBV18 and J is TRBJ2-7, with 7 bases fitting TRBD1. Germline assignment: CDR1 KGHSH and CDR2 LQKENI. CDR3 length: 14 residues. The J segment lost 5 bases and the V segment lost 4 bases, leaving 8 bases of the junction unmatched. CDR3 coding DNA: TGTGCCAGCTCACTGACAGGGCAATCGAACGAGCAGTACGTC. Its translation: CASSLTGQSNEQYV.

In its sample, this clonotype was seen a few times. The chain employs TRBV5-1 and TRBJ2-3; maybe TRBD2 (7 bases). Germline values: CDR1 SGHRS, CDR2 YFSETQ. With 0 bases removed from V and 2 bases from J, the gap between germline ends came to 31 bases. The CDR3 contains 22 residues. This CDR3 is CASSLVSRGHFASGITTDTQYF. DNA for the CDR3: TGCGCCAGCAGCTTGGTCTCCCGGGGACATTTTGCGAGCGGGATTACCACAGATACGCAGTATTTT.

The table lists this clonotype with many counts. The chain links TRBV11-3 to TRBJ2-5; perhaps TRBD2 as D (5 bases). This CDR3 has 16 amino acids. Germline V lookup: CDR1 SGHNT, CDR2 YENEEA. The V and J ends lost 5 bases and 2 bases respectively, with 18 bases between them. The CDR3 DNA sequence: TGTGCCAGCAGCCCCCATGGTATAGCGAATCAAGAGACCCAGTACTTC. This translates into CASSPHGIANQETQYF.

This clonotype appeared many times. V gene TRBV20-1 combines with J gene TRBJ2-7, with 7 nucleotides matching TRBD1. Unmatched junction bases numbered 11, after V lost 2 bases and J lost 4 bases. CDR3 size: 15 residues. Germline loops: CDR1 DFQATT, CDR2 SNEGSKA (reference sequence). CDR3 in DNA: TGCAGTGCTAGACTTCCCGAGACAGGGTTATACGAGCAGTACTTC. Its protein product is CSARLPETGLYEQYF.

The table lists this clonotype with many counts. This chain connects TRBV20-1 to TRBJ2-2; D is undetermined. Germline V gives CDR1 DFQATT, CDR2 SNEGSKA (reference sequence). The CDR3 runs 12 residues. Trimming stripped 0 bases from V and 6 bases from J, with 5 bases between. CDR3 nucleotides: TGCAGTGCTAGAGATCCCTCCGGGGAGCTGTTTTTT. Translating it yields CSARDPSGELFF.

This clonotype was recorded at least ten times. This chain's CDR3 is CASRPSGTVGSPLHF. CDR3 nucleotides: TGCGCCAGCAGGCCATCCGGGACGGTTGGTTCACCCCTCCACTTT. This sequence joins TRBV10-2 and TRBJ1-6; TRBD1 might be the D (5 bases). The CDR3 is made up of 15 amino acids. V was trimmed by 6 bases and J by 9 bases, leaving 18 bases between them. The germline V gene has CDR1 WSHSY and CDR2 SAAADI.

This clonotype was picked up a small number of times. The CDR3 nucleotides read TGTGCCAGCAGTTCCGGTCCCGGGACAGCCGGGACTAGCGGCTACGAGCAGTACGTC. Its translation is CASSSGPGTAGTSGYEQYV. V and J are TRBV6-5 and TRBJ2-7; the match to TRBD2 covers 11 bases. The J segment lost 3 bases and the V segment lost 4 bases, leaving 17 bases of the junction unmatched. The germline V gene has CDR1 MNHEY and CDR2 SVGAGI. The CDR3 runs to 19 residues.

This clonotype has a count of ten or more. The V and J genes are TRBV4-3 and TRBJ2-1; D is unresolved. Germline lookup yields CDR1 LGHNA and CDR2 YSLEER. The CDR3 loop spans 13 amino acids. Trimming shortened V by 2 bases and J by 7 bases, and 9 bases separated the two germline ends. The CDR3 coding sequence is TGCGCCAGCAGCCAATCCCTGGAGAATGAGCAGTTCTTC. This sequence encodes CASSQSLENEQFF.

This clonotype was counted at least ten times. This chain connects TRBV29-1 to TRBJ2-7, with D perhaps being TRBD1 or TRBD2 (5 bases each). V lost 7 bases and J lost 0, with 16 bases in between. CDR1 is SQVTM, CDR2 ANQGSEA, per germline. The CDR3 sequence is 14 residues long. CDR3: CSARPGLSSYEQYF. DNA for the CDR3: TGCAGCGCCAGACCGGGGCTCAGCTCCTACGAGCAGTACTTC.